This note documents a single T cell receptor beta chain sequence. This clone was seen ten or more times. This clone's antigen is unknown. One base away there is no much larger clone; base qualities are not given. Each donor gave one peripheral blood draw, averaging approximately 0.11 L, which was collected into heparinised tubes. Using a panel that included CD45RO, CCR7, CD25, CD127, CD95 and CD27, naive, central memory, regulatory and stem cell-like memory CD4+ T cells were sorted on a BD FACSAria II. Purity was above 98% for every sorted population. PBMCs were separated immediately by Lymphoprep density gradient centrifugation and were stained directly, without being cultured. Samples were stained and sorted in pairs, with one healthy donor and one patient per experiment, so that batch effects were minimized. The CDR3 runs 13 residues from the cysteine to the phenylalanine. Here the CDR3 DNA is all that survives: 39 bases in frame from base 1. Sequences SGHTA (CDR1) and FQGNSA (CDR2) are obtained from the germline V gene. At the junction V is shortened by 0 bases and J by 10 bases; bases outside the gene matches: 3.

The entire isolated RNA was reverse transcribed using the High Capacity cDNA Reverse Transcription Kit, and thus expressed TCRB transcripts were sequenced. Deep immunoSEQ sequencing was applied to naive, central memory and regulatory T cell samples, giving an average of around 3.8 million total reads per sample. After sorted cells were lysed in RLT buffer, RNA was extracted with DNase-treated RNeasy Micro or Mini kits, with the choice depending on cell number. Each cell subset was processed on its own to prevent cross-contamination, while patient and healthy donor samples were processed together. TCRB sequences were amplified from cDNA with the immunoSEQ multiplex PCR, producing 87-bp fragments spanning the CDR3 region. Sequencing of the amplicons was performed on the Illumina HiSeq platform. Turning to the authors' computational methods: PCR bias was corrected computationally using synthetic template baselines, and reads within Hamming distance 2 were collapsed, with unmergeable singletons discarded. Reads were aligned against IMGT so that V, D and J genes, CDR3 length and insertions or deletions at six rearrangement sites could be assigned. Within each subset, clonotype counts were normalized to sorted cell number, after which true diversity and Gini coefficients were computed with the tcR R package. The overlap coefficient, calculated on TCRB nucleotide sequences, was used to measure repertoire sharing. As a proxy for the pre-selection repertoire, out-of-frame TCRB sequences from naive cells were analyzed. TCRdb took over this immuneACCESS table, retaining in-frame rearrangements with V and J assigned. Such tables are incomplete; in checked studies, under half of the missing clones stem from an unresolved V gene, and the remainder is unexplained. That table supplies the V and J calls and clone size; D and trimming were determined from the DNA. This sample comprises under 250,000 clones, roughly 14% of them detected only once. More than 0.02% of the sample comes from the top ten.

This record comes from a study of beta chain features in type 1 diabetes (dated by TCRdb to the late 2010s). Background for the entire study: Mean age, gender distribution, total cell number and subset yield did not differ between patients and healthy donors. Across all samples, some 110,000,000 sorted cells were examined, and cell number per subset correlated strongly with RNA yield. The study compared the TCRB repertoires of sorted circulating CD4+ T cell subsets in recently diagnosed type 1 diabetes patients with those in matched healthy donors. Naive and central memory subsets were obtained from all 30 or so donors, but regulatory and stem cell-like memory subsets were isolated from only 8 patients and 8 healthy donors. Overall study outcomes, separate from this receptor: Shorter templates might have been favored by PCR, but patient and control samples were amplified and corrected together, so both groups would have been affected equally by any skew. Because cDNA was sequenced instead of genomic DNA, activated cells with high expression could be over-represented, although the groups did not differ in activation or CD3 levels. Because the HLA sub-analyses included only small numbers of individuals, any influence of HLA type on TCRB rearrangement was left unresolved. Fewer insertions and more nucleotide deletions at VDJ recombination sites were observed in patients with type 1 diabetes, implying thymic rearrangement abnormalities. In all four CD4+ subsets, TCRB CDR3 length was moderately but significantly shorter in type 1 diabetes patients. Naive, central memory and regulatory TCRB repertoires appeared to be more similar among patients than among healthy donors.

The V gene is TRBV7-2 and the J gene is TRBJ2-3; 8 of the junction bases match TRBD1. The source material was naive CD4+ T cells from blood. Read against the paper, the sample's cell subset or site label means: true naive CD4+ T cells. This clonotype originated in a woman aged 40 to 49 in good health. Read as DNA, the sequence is TGTGCCAGCAGCTTAGCGGACAGGGACGCGCAGTATTTT. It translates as CASSLADRDAQYF.